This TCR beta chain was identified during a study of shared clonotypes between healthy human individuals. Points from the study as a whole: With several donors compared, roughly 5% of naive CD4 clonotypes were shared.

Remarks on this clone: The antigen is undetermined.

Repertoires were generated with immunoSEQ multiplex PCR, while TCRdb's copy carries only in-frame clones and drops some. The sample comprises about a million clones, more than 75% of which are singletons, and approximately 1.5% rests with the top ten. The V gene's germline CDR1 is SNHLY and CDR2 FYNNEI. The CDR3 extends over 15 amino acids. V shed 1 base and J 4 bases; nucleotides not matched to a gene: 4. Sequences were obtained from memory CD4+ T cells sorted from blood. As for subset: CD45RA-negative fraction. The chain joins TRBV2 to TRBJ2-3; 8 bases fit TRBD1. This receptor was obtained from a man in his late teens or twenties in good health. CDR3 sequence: CASSEGQGNPDTQYF. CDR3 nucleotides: TGTGCCAGCAGTGAAGGACAGGGGAACCCAGATACGCAGTATTTT.